The rows below give T cell receptor beta chains drawn from one sample of a study of siplizumab effects on memory and regulatory T cells. Data came from immunoSEQ multiplex PCR; TCRdb stores just in-frame clones and leaves some out. Of some 97,000 clones in the sample, 91% were seen once. The sequencing input was CD4+ T cells sorted from blood. The receptor source for this set is a human donor in good health. Both conserved end residues are part of each CDR3. The order of the fields is J gene, D gene, V gene, clone size, CDR3 DNA, CDR3 protein. A D gene is named only where the DNA matches it firmly. Size tells how often a clone was seen (once, few, many) or the class of an expanded clone, and some rows leave it out.

j_call: TRBJ2-7
d_call: -
v_call: TRBV18
clone_size: -
cdr3_nt: TGTGCCAGCTCACCACCCGGTCGCGACAGTCCCTACGAGCAGTACTTC
cdr3_aa: CASSPPGRDSPYEQYF

j_call: TRBJ2-2
d_call: -
v_call: TRBV7-9
clone_size: few
cdr3_nt: TGTGCCAGCAGCTTTGGAGACAGTCGAGGGGAGCTGTTTTTT
cdr3_aa: CASSFGDSRGELFF

j_call: TRBJ1-6
d_call: -
v_call: TRBV18
clone_size: few
cdr3_nt: TGTGCCAGCTCACCGTCGGGAGACTCACCCCTCCACTTT
cdr3_aa: CASSPSGDSPLHF

j_call: TRBJ1-3
d_call: TRBD1
v_call: TRBV28
clone_size: -
cdr3_nt: TGTGCCAGCAGCCCCGGGACAGGGCTTGGAAACACCATATATTTT
cdr3_aa: CASSPGTGLGNTIYF

j_call: TRBJ2-1
d_call: TRBD1
v_call: TRBV5-1
clone_size: -
cdr3_nt: TGCGCCAGCAGCCAAGGACAGGGCTATGAGCAGTTCTTC
cdr3_aa: CASSQGQGYEQFF

j_call: TRBJ1-5
d_call: TRBD1
v_call: TRBV7-9
clone_size: -
cdr3_nt: TGTGCCAGCAGCTCGGACAGGGTGGCCCAGCCCCAGCATTTT
cdr3_aa: CASSSDRVAQPQHF

j_call: TRBJ1-1
d_call: TRBD1
v_call: TRBV7-9
clone_size: -
cdr3_nt: TGTGCCAGCGACAGGGGGGCGAACACTGAAGCTTTCTTT
cdr3_aa: CASDRGANTEAFF

j_call: TRBJ1-2
d_call: -
v_call: TRBV6-1
clone_size: -
cdr3_nt: TGTGCCAGCAGTGGGGGGGGCGACTATGGCTACACCTTC
cdr3_aa: CASSGGGDYGYTF

j_call: TRBJ2-3
d_call: TRBD2
v_call: TRBV14
clone_size: -
cdr3_nt: TGTGCCAGCAGCGCCTGGGGGGGGTACACAGATACGCAGTATTTT
cdr3_aa: CASSAWGGYTDTQYF

j_call: TRBJ2-7
d_call: -
v_call: TRBV4-2
clone_size: -
cdr3_nt: TGTGCCAGCAGCCCTACTGGGGACTACGAGCAGTACTTC
cdr3_aa: CASSPTGDYEQYF

j_call: TRBJ1-3
d_call: -
v_call: TRBV2
clone_size: -
cdr3_nt: TGTGCCAGCAGTTTTCCTGGAAACACCATATATTTT
cdr3_aa: CASSFPGNTIYF

j_call: TRBJ1-3
d_call: TRBD1
v_call: TRBV5-6
clone_size: -
cdr3_nt: TGTGCCAGCAGCTTGGTCAGGGGGAAAGGAAACACCATATATTTT
cdr3_aa: CASSLVRGKGNTIYF

j_call: TRBJ1-1
d_call: TRBD1
v_call: TRBV4-1
clone_size: -
cdr3_nt: TGCGCCAGCAGCCAAGACCCGGGACAGAGAATCGTGAACACTGAAGCTTTCTTT
cdr3_aa: CASSQDPGQRIVNTEAFF

j_call: TRBJ2-1
d_call: -
v_call: TRBV19
clone_size: -
cdr3_nt: TGTGCCAGTAGCGAAAACGGGGGTCACAATGAGCAGTTCTTC
cdr3_aa: CASSENGGHNEQFF

j_call: TRBJ2-6
d_call: -
v_call: TRBV19
clone_size: -
cdr3_nt: TGTGCCAGTACCCCAGGAGGCAGGGGAGGTGGGGCCAACGTCCTGACTTTC
cdr3_aa: CASTPGGRGGGANVLTF

j_call: TRBJ1-1
d_call: TRBD1
v_call: TRBV19
clone_size: -
cdr3_nt: TGTGCCAGTAGTATGCAGGGGGTGAACACTGAAGCTTTCTTT
cdr3_aa: CASSMQGVNTEAFF

j_call: TRBJ2-3
d_call: -
v_call: TRBV5-1
clone_size: -
cdr3_nt: TGCGCCAGCAGCTTGGAACCCACAGGGAACCGCACAGATACGCAGTATTTT
cdr3_aa: CASSLEPTGNRTDTQYF

j_call: TRBJ2-7
d_call: -
v_call: TRBV20-1
clone_size: -
cdr3_nt: TGCAGTGCTCCAGGGGTATACGAGCAGTACTTC
cdr3_aa: CSAPGVYEQYF

j_call: TRBJ1-6
d_call: -
v_call: TRBV28
clone_size: -
cdr3_nt: TGTGCCAGCAGTTTAAGTTCATTTTGGGAGCCAGGATCACCCCTCCACTTT
cdr3_aa: CASSLSSFWEPGSPLHF

j_call: TRBJ2-2
d_call: -
v_call: TRBV7-2
clone_size: few
cdr3_nt: TGTGCCAGCAGCCAAACCCCGGAGCTGTTTTTT
cdr3_aa: CASSQTPELFF

j_call: TRBJ1-1
d_call: TRBD1
v_call: TRBV5-1
clone_size: once
cdr3_nt: TGCGCCAGCAGGCAAATTACAGGGGCGAACACTGAAGCTTTCTTT
cdr3_aa: CASRQITGANTEAFF

j_call: TRBJ2-5
d_call: -
v_call: TRBV6-6
clone_size: -
cdr3_nt: TGTGCCAGCGGGCCTCAGGCTACGCCTGAGACCCAGTACTTC
cdr3_aa: CASGPQATPETQYF

j_call: TRBJ2-5
d_call: -
v_call: TRBV19
clone_size: -
cdr3_nt: TGTGCCAGTAGTCCCCACTCCTCGTTGGGGGAGACCCAGTACTTC
cdr3_aa: CASSPHSSLGETQYF

j_call: TRBJ2-1
d_call: -
v_call: TRBV10-3
clone_size: -
cdr3_nt: TGTGCCATCAGTGAACGGGATAGGACGAGCTCCTACAATGAGCAGTTCTTC
cdr3_aa: CAISERDRTSSYNEQFF

j_call: TRBJ1-2
d_call: -
v_call: TRBV7-3
clone_size: -
cdr3_nt: TGTGCCAGCAGCCCAACGGGGGCAGGGCGTGATGGCTACACCTTC
cdr3_aa: CASSPTGAGRDGYTF

j_call: TRBJ1-2
d_call: TRBD1
v_call: TRBV6-5
clone_size: -
cdr3_nt: TGTGCCAGCAGTTATCGGGACAGCGCGCGCTATGGCTACACCTTC
cdr3_aa: CASSYRDSARYGYTF

j_call: TRBJ1-5
d_call: -
v_call: TRBV1
clone_size: -
cdr3_nt: TGCACCAGCAGCCAAGTGGGGCGCCTCAAGCGGTCCCCGCCCCAGCATTTT
cdr3_aa: CTSSQVGRLKRSPPQHF

j_call: TRBJ1-5
d_call: -
v_call: TRBV18
clone_size: few
cdr3_nt: TGTGCCAGCTCACCGCAGGGCCTGGGTCAGCCCCAGCATTTT
cdr3_aa: CASSPQGLGQPQHF

j_call: TRBJ2-3
d_call: -
v_call: TRBV11-2
clone_size: -
cdr3_nt: TGTGCCAGCAGCTTAGGGGGGTTTGGCACAGATACGCAGTATTTT
cdr3_aa: CASSLGGFGTDTQYF